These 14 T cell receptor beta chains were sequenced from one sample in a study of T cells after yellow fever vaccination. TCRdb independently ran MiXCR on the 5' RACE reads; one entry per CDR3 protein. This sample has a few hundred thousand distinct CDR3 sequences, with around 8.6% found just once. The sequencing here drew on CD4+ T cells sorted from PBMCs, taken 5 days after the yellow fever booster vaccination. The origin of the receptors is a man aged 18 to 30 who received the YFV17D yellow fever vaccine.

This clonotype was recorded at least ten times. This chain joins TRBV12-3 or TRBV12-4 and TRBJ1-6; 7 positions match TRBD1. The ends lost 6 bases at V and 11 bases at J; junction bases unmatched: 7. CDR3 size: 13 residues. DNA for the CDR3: TGTGCCAGCAGCTCCAGACAGGGAGCACCCCTCCACTTT. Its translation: CASSSRQGAPLHF.

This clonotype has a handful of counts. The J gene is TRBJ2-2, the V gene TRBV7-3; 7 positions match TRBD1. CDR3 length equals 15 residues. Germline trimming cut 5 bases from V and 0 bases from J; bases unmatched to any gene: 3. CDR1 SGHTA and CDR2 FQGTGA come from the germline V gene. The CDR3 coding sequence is TGTGCCAGCAGCCGGGGACAGCCGAACACCGGGGAGCTGTTTTTT. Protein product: CASSRGQPNTGELFF.

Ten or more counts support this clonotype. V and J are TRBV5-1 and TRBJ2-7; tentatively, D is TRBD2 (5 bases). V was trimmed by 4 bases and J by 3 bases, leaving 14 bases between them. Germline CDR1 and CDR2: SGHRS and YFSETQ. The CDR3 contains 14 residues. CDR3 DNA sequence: TGCGCCAGCAGCCCGGCCGGGATTTTCTACGAGCAGTACGTC. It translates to CASSPAGIFYEQYV.

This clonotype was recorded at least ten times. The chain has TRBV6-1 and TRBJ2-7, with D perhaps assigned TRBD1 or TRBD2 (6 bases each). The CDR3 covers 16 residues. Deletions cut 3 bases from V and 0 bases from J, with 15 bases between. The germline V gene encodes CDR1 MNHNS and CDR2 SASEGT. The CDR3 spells CASSDEGGGSSYEQYF. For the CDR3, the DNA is TGTGCCAGCAGTGACGAGGGGGGCGGAAGCTCCTACGAGCAGTACTTC.

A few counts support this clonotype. The CDR3: CASAAGTMNTGELFF. The CDR3 DNA sequence: TGTGCCAGTGCTGCCGGGACAATGAACACCGGGGAGCTGTTTTTT. The chain employs TRBV28 and TRBJ2-2, with TRBD1 as a possible D gene (6 bases). V lost 9 bases to trimming and J lost 1 base, with 15 bases between them. Germline CDR1 reads MDHEN; CDR2 reads SYDVKM. CDR3 length: 15 amino acids.

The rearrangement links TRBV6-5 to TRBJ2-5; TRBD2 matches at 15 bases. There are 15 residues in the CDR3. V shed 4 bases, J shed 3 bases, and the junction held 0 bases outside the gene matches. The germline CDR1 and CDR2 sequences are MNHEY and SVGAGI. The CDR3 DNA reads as TGTGCCAGCAGTTGGACTAGCGGGGGGGAAGAGACCCAGTACTTC. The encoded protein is CASSWTSGGEETQYF.

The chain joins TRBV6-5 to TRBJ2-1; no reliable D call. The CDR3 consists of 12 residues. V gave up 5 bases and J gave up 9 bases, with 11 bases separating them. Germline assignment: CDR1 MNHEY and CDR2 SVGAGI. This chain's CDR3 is CASSAKPLEQFF. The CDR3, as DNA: TGTGCCAGCAGTGCGAAGCCCCTTGAGCAGTTCTTC.

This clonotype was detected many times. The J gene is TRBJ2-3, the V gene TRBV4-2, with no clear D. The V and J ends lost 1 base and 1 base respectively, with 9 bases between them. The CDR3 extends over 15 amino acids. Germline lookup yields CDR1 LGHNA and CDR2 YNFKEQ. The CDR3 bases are TGTGCCAGCAGCCAAGGGAGTCGGGGCACAGATACGCAGTATTTT. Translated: CASSQGSRGTDTQYF.

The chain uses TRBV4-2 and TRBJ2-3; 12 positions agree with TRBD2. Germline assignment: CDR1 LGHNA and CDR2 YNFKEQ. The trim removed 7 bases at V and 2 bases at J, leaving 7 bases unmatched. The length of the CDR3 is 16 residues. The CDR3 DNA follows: TGTGCCAGCACTCGGACTAGCGGGGCTCTCACAGATACGCAGTATTTT. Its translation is CASTRTSGALTDTQYF.

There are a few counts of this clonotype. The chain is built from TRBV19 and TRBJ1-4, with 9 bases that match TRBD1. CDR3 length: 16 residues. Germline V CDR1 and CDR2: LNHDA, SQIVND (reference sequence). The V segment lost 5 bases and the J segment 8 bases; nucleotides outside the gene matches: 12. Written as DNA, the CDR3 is TGTGCCAGTAGTGTCCAGACCGGGACAGGGCGGGAAAAACTGTTTTTT. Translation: CASSVQTGTGREKLFF. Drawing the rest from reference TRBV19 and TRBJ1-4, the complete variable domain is DGGITQSPKYLFRKEGQNVTLSCEQNLNHDAMYWYRQDPGQGLRLIYYSQIVNDFQKGDIAEGYSVSREKKESFPLTVTSAQKNPTAFYLCASSVQTGTGREKLFFGSGTQLSVL.

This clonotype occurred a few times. In DNA form, the CDR3 reads TGTGCCAGCAGCTTAATGGATACGCAGTATTTT. Translating it yields CASSLMDTQYF. V and J are TRBV7-9 and TRBJ2-3; D unclear. The germline V gene encodes CDR1 SEHNR and CDR2 FQNEAQ (reference sequence). V was trimmed by 2 bases and J by 6 bases, leaving 3 bases between them. The CDR3 runs to 11 residues.

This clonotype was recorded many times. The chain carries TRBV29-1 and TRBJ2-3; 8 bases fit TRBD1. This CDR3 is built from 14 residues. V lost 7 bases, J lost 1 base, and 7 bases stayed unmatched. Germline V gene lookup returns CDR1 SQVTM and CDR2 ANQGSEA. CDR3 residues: CSAPRGQGTDTQYF. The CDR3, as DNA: TGCAGCGCCCCCCGGGGACAGGGCACAGATACGCAGTATTTT.

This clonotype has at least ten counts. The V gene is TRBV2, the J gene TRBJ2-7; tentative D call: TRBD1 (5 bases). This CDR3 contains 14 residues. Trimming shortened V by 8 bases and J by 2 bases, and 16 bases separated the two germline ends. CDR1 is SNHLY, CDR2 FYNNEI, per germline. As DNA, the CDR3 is TGTGCCAGCCTCCTGGGGCAGCTAGCCTACGAGCAGTACTTC. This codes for CASLLGQLAYEQYF.

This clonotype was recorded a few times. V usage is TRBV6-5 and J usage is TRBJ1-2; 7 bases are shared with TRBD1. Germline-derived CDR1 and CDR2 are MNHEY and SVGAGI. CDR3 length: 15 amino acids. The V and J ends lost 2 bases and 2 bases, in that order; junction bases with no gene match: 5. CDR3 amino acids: CASSYVGTENYGYTF. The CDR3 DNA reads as TGTGCCAGCAGTTACGTGGGGACAGAAAACTATGGCTACACCTTC.